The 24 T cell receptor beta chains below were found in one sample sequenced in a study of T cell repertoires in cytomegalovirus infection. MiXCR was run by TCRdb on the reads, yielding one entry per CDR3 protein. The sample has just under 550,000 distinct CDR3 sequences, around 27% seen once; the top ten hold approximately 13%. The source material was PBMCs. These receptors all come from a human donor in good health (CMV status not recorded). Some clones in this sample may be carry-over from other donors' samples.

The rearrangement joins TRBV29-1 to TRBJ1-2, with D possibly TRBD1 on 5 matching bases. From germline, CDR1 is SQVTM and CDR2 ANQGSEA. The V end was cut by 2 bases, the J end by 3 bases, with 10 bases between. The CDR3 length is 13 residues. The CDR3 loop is CSVENRQYYGYTF. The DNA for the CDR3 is TGCAGCGTTGAAAACCGACAGTACTATGGCTACACCTTC.

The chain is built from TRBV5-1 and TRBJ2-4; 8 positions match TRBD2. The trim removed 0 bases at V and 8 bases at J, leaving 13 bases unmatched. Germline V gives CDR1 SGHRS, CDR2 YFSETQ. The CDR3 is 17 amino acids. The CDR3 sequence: CASSLGTSGPGGDIQYF. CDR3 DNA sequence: TGCGCCAGCAGCTTGGGTACTAGCGGTCCCGGCGGGGACATTCAGTACTTC.

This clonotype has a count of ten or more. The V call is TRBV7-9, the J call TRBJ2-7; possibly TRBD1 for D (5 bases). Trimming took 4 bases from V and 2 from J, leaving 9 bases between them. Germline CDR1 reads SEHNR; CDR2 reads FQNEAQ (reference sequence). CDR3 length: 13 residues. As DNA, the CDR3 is TGTGCCAGCAGCTCGACAGAAGCCTACGAGCAGTACGTC. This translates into CASSSTEAYEQYV.

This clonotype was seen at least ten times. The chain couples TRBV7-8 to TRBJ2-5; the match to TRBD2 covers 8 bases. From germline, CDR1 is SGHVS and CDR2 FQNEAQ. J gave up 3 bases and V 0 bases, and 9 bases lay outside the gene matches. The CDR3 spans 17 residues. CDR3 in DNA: TGTGCCAGCAGCTTAGCGCGAGTAGCGGGAACCAAAGAGACCCAGTACTTC. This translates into CASSLARVAGTKETQYF.

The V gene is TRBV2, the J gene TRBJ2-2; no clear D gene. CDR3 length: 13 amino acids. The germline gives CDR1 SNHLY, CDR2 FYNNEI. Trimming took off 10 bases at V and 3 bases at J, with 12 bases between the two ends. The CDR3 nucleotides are TGTGCCACCGCTAGAAGGGACACCGGGGAGCTGTTTTTT. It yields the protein CATARRDTGELFF.

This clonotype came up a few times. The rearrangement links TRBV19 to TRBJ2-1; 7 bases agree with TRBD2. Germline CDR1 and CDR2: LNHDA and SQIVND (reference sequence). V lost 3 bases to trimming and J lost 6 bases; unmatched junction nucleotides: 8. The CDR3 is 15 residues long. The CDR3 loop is CASSIRSLAANEQFF. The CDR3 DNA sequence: TGTGCCAGTAGTATCAGGAGTCTAGCGGCCAATGAGCAGTTCTTC. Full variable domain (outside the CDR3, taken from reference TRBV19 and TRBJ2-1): DGGITQSPKYLFRKEGQNVTLSCEQNLNHDAMYWYRQDPGQGLRLIYYSQIVNDFQKGDIAEGYSVSREKKESFPLTVTSAQKNPTAFYLCASSIRSLAANEQFFGPGTRLTVL.

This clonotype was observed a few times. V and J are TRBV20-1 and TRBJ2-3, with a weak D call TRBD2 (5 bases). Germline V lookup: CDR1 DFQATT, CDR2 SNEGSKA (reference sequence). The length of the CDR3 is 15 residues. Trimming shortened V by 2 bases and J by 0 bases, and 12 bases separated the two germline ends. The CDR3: CSARWPGVSTDTQYF. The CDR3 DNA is TGCAGTGCTAGATGGCCCGGGGTTAGCACAGATACGCAGTATTTT.

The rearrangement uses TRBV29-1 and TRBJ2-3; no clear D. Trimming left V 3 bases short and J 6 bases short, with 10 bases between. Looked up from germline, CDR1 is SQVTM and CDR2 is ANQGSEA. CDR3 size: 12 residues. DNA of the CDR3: TGCAGCGTTGATGTTTCTGGGGATACGCAGTATTTT. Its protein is CSVDVSGDTQYF.

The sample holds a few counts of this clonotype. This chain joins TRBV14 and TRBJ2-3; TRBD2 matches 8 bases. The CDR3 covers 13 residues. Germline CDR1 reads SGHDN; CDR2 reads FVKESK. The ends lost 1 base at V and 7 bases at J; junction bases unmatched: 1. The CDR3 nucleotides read TGTGCCAGCAGCCAAGGACTAGCGAATACGCAGTATTTT. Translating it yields CASSQGLANTQYF.

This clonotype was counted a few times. CDR3 bases: TGTGCCAGCAGCCATTCAGGGACTGGGGCCAACGTCCTGACTTTC. The encoded protein is CASSHSGTGANVLTF. The chain has TRBV14 and TRBJ2-6; TRBD1 is a possible D gene (5 bases). Germline V gene lookup returns CDR1 SGHDN and CDR2 FVKESK. V lost 3 bases and J lost 2, with 8 bases in between. The CDR3 runs 15 residues.

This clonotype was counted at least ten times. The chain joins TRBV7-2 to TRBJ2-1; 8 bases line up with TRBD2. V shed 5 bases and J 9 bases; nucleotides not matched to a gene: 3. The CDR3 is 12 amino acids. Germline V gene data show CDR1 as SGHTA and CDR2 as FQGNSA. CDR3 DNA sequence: TGTGCCAGCAGCAGGACTAGCTTTGAGCAGTTCTTC. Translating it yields CASSRTSFEQFF.

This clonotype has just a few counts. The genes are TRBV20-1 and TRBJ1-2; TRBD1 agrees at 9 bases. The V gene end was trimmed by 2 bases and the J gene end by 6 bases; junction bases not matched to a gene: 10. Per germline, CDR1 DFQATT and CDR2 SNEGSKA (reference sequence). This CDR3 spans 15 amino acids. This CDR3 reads CSARSGDREFNGYTF. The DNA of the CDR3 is TGCAGTGCTAGAAGCGGGGACAGGGAATTTAATGGCTACACCTTC.

The CDR3 region has the DNA TGTGCCAGCAGCAAAGACAGCTACCAAGAGACCCAGTACTTC. Translation gives CASSKDSYQETQYF. The chain combines TRBV5-4 with TRBJ2-5; TRBD1 might be the D (5 bases). The CDR3 extends over 14 amino acids. The germline gives CDR1 SGHNT, CDR2 YYREEE (reference sequence). The V end was cut by 4 bases, the J end by 0 bases, with 10 bases between.

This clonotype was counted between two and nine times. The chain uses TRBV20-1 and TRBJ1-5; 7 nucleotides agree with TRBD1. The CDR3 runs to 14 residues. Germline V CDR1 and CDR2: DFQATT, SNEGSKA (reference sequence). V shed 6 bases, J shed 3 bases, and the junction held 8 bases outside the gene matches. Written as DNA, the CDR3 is TGCAGTGCGAATAGGGGACAGATCAATCAGCCCCAGCATTTT. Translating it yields CSANRGQINQPQHF.

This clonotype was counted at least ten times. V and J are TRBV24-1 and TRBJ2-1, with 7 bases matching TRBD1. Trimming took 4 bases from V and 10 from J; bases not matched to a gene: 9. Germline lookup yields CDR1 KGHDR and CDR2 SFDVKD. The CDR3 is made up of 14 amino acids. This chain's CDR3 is CATSDPGQPQEQFF. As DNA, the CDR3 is TGTGCCACCAGTGACCCGGGACAGCCGCAGGAGCAGTTCTTC.

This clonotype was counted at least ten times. CDR3 bases: TGTGCCAGCAGTTATAGACTAGCGGGAGGGTTAGGGGACAATGAGCAGTTCTTC. Its protein is CASSYRLAGGLGDNEQFF. The chain recombines TRBV6-5 with TRBJ2-1; TRBD2 matches at 14 bases. Germline values: CDR1 MNHEY, CDR2 SVGAGI. The CDR3 runs 18 residues. Trimming cost V 3 bases and J 5 bases; bases outside gene matches: 9.

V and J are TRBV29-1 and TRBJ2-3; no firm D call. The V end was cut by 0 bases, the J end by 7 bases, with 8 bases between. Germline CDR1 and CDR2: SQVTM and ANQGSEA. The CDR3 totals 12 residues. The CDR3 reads CSVEDRVYTQYF. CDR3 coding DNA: TGCAGCGTTGAAGATAGGGTGTATACGCAGTATTTT.

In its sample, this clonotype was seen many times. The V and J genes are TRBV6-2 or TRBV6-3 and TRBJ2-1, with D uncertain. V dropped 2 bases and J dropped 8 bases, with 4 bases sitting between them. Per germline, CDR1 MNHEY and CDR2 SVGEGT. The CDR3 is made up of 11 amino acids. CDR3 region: CASSYIDEQFF. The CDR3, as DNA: TGTGCCAGCAGTTACATCGATGAGCAGTTCTTC.

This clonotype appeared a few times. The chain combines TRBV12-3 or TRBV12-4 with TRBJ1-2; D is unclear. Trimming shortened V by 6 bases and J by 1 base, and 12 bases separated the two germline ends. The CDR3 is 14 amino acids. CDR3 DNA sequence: TGTGCCAGCAGCTCCGAATACAGTAACTATGGCTACACCTTC. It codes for CASSSEYSNYGYTF.

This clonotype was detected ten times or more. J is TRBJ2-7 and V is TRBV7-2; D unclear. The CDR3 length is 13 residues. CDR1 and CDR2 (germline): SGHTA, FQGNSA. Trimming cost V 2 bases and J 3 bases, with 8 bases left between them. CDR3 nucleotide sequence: TGTGCCAGCAGCTTATTGGCCGGCTACGAGCAGTACTTC. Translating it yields CASSLLAGYEQYF.

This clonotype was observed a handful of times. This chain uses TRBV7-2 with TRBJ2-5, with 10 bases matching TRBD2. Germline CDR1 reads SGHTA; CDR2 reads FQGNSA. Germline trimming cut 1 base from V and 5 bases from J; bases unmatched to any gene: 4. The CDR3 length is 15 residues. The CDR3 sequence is CASSLVSSGSETQYF. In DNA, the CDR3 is TGTGCCAGCAGCTTAGTTTCTAGCGGGAGCGAGACCCAGTACTTC.

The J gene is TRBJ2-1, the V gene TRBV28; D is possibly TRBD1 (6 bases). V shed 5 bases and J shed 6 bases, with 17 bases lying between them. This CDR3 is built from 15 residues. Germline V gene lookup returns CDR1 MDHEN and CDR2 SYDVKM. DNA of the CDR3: TGTGCCAGCAGTATCCGGGACAAACGAGGCAATGAGCAGTTCTTC. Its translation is CASSIRDKRGNEQFF.

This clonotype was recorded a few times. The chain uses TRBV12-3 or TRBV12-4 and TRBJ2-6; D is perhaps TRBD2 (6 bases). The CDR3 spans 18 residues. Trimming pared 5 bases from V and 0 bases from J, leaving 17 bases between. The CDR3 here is CASSASGTSSSGANVLTF. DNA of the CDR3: TGTGCCAGCAGTGCCTCCGGGACTTCCAGCTCTGGGGCCAACGTCCTGACTTTC.

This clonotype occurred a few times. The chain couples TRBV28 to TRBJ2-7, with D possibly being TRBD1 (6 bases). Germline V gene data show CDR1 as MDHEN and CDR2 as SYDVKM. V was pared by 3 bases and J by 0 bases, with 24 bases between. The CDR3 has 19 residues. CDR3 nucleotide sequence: TGTGCCAGCAGTTTGTTGATAGGGGGAGCGGCCTTGAGCTCCTACGAGCAGTACTTC. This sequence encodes CASSLLIGGAALSSYEQYF. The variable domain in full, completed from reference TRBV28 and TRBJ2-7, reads DVKVTQSSRYLVKRTGEKVFLECVQDMDHENMFWYRQDPGLGLRLIYFSYDVKMKEKGDIPEGYSVSREKKERFSLILESASTNQTSMYLCASSLLIGGAALSSYEQYFGPGTRLTVT.